The 5 T cell receptor beta chains reported below all come from one sample, sequenced in a study of T cell repertoires in cytomegalovirus infection. Each CDR3 protein is one row after TCRdb ran MiXCR on the reads. The data show roughly 280,000 distinct CDR3 sequences, 8% to 9.5% seen once. Sample: PBMCs. All receptors come from a human donor in good health (CMV status not recorded). Some clones in this sample may be carry-over from other donors' samples.

This clonotype occurred many times. The V and J genes are TRBV7-8 and TRBJ2-3; D is undetermined. Germline values: CDR1 SGHVS, CDR2 FQNEAQ. Trimming cost V 1 base and J 1 base, with 12 bases left between them. The length of the CDR3 is 16 residues. CDR3 sequence reads: CASSLGVRSGTDTQYF. DNA for the CDR3: TGTGCCAGCAGCTTAGGGGTTAGGAGCGGCACAGATACGCAGTATTTT. Full variable domain (rest looked up from reference TRBV7-8 and TRBJ2-3): GAGVSQSPRYKVAKRGQDVALRCDPISGHVSLFWYQQALGQGPEFLTYFQNEAQLDKSGLPSDRFFAERPEGSVSTLKIQRTQQEDSAVYLCASSLGVRSGTDTQYFGPGTRLTVL.

This clonotype was seen repeatedly, ten times or more. V gene TRBV18 combines with J gene TRBJ1-5; a possible D gene is TRBD1 (6 bases). This CDR3 is 15 amino acids long. With 5 bases removed from V and 7 bases from J, the gap between germline ends came to 18 bases. Germline V gene data show CDR1 as KGHSH and CDR2 as LQKENI. The DNA for the CDR3 is TGTGCCAGCTCAAGCTCACACAGGGACGGGCAGCCCCAGCATTTT. Protein sequence: CASSSSHRDGQPQHF.

This clonotype was recorded at least ten times. This chain joins TRBV6-1 and TRBJ2-2, with no clear D. The CDR3 length is 13 residues. The V end lost 5 bases, the J end lost 1 base, and 5 bases lay between the germline ends. Per the germline V gene, CDR1 is MNHNS and CDR2 is SASEGT. Written as DNA, the CDR3 is TGTGCCAGCAGTACAGTGAACACCGGGGAGCTGTTTTTT. It translates to CASSTVNTGELFF.

This clonotype was seen many times. The V gene is TRBV7-3, the J gene TRBJ2-3; 9 nucleotides line up with TRBD2. Germline CDR1 SGHTA, CDR2 FQGTGA. This CDR3 has 15 amino acids. Germline trimming cut 3 bases from V and 1 base from J; bases unmatched to any gene: 2. CDR3 coding DNA: TGTGCCAGCAGCTTTTCTAGCGGGGGCACAGATACGCAGTATTTT. It is translated as CASSFSSGGTDTQYF.

This clonotype has a handful of counts. The rearrangement uses TRBV14 and TRBJ1-1; maybe TRBD1 (5 bases). The V end was cut by 0 bases, the J end by 3 bases, with 20 bases between. The CDR3 extends over 18 amino acids. The V gene's germline CDR1 is SGHDN and CDR2 FVKESK. In nucleotides, the CDR3 is TGTGCCAGCAGCCAAGAGGGTTTGTATAGGAGCAGGGACACTGAAGCTTTCTTT. Encoded protein: CASSQEGLYRSRDTEAFF.